Sequencing of this T cell receptor (beta chain) was carried out in a study of T cells in Graves' hyperthyroidism and ophthalmopathy. Overall study findings and caveats: Ophthalmopathy onset followed model prediction by a median about six months.

This clonotype appeared a few times. The antigen remains undetermined. The V segment lost 5 bases and the J segment 7 bases; nucleotides outside the gene matches: 8. CDR1 and CDR2 (germline): SGHVS, FQNEAQ. The CDR3 spans 15 residues. There were TCR beta CDR3 regions amplified from RNA transcripts. When the TCR CDR3 underwent first-round RT-PCR, the HTBI primer set was used. TCRdb re-derived calls from the multiplex PCR reads in MiXCR, one entry per CDR3 protein. Of some 700,000 distinct CDR3 sequences in the sample, around 16% were seen once. The chain recombines TRBV7-8 with TRBJ1-4, with 9 positions matching TRBD1. Sample: blood. This sequence was found in a middle-aged man with Graves' hyperthyroidism. CDR3 DNA: TGTGCCAGCAGCCTCACCGGGACAGGGAGTGAAAAACTGTTTTTT. Translated, it gives CASSLTGTGSEKLFF.